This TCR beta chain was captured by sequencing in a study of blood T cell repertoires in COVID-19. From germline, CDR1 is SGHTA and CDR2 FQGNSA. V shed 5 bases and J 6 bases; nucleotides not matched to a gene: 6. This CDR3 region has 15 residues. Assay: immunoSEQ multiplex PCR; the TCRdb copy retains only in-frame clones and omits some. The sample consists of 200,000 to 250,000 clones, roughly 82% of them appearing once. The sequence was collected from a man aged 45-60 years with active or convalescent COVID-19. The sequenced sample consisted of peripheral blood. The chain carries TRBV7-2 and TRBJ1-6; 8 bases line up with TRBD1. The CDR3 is CASSQRTGTNSPLHF. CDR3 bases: TGTGCCAGCAGCCAGAGGACAGGGACTAATTCACCCCTCCACTTT.